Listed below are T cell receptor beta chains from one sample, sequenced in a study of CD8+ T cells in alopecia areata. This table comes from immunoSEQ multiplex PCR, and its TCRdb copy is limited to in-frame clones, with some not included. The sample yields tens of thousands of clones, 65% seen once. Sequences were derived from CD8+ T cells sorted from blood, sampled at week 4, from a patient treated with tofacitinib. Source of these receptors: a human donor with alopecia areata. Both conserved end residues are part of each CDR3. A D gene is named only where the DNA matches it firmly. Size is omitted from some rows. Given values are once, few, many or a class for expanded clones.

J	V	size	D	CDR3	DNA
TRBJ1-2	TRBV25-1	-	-	CASNTGDGYTF	TGTGCCAGCAATACCGGGGATGGCTACACCTTC
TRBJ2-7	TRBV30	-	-	CAWSRGRGSSYEQYF	TGTGCCTGGAGTAGGGGGCGGGGGAGTTCCTACGAGCAGTACTTC
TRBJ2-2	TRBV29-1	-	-	CSVPMGPGELFF	TGCAGCGTTCCGATGGGCCCCGGGGAGCTGTTTTTT
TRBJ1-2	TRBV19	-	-	CASSDPTEDGGWGYTF	TGTGCCAGTAGCGATCCAACGGAGGACGGGGGTTGGGGCTACACCTTC
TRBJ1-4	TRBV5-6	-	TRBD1	CASSWTGLRGLFF	TGTGCCAGCAGCTGGACAGGGTTGAGGGGACTGTTTTTT
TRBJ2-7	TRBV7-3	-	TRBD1	CASSSYRGDSYEQYF	TGTGCCAGCAGCTCGTACAGGGGCGACTCCTACGAGCAGTACTTC
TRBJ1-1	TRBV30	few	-	CAWSEGGTEAFF	TGTGCCTGGAGTGAAGGCGGGACTGAAGCTTTCTTT
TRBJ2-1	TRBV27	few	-	CASSLDTSSYNEQFF	TGTGCCAGCAGTTTAGACACCTCCTCCTACAATGAGCAGTTCTTC
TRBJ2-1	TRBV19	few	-	CASSIDLNEQFF	TGTGCCAGTAGTATAGACTTGAATGAGCAGTTCTTC
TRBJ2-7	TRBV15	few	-	CATSQLRGGSYEQYF	TGTGCCACCAGCCAACTCCGGGGCGGATCCTACGAGCAGTACTTC
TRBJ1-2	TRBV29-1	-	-	CSASHTAGYTF	TGCAGCGCCAGCCACACCGCGGGCTACACCTTC
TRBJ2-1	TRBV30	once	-	CAWSSGAGGNEQFF	TGTGCCTGGAGTTCGGGGGCTGGGGGCAATGAGCAGTTCTTC
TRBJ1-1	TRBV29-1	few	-	CSVKGENTEAFF	TGCAGCGTTAAGGGTGAGAACACTGAAGCTTTCTTT
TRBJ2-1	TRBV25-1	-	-	CASSLGSNEQFF	TGTGCCAGCAGTCTGGGGTCCAATGAGCAGTTCTTC
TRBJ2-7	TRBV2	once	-	CASSARGGLVEQYF	TGTGCCAGCAGTGCGAGGGGGGGATTGGTCGAGCAGTACTTC
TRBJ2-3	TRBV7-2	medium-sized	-	CASSPVRLDLGDTQYF	TGTGCCAGCAGCCCCGTTCGGCTGGACCTGGGGGATACGCAGTATTTT
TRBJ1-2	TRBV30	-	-	CAWTVLEGSYTF	TGTGCCTGGACCGTTCTTGAGGGGAGCTACACCTTC
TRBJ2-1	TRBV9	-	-	CASSTGGGHNEQFF	TGTGCCAGCAGCACCGGTGGAGGCCACAATGAGCAGTTCTTC
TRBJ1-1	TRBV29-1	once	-	CSVLGGWPSNTEAFF	TGCAGCGTCCTTGGAGGGTGGCCGTCTAACACTGAAGCTTTCTTT
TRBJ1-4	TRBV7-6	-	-	CASSSRTNEKLFF	TGTGCCAGCAGCTCTCGAACTAATGAAAAACTGTTTTTT
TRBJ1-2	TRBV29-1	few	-	CSVEDQDSESYTF	TGCAGCGTTGAAGATCAGGACAGTGAAAGCTACACCTTC
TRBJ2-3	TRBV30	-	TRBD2	CAWRGERTSGYTDTQYF	TGTGCCTGGCGAGGAGAGCGGACTAGCGGTTACACAGATACGCAGTATTTT
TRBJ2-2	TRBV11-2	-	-	CASSVRSGELFF	TGTGCCAGCAGCGTACGTTCCGGGGAGCTGTTTTTT
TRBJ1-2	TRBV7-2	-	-	CASSLDGQPANYGYTF	TGTGCCAGCAGCTTAGACGGGCAGCCTGCTAACTATGGCTACACCTTC
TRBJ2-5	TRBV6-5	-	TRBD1	CASRRRTGWEETQYF	TGTGCCAGCAGACGCCGGACAGGGTGGGAAGAGACCCAGTACTTC
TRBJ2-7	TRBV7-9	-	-	CASSPQGPEQYF	TGTGCCAGCAGCCCCCAGGGACCCGAGCAGTACTTC
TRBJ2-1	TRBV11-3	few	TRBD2	CASSLKPLGTSRNEQFF	TGTGCCAGCAGCCTAAAACCATTGGGGACTAGCCGCAATGAGCAGTTCTTC
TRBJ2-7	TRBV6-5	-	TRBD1	CASSSTGVGYEQYF	TGTGCCAGCAGTTCAACAGGGGTAGGGTACGAGCAGTACTTC
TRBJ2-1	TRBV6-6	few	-	CASSSGPGPDEQFF	TGTGCCAGCAGTTCGGGTCCGGGCCCCGATGAGCAGTTCTTC
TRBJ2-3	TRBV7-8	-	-	CASRDTDTQYF	TGTGCCAGCAGGGACACAGATACGCAGTATTTT
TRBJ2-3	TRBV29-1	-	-	CSVRAANTQYF	TGCAGCGTCCGGGCGGCTAATACGCAGTATTTT
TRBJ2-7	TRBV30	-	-	CAWEDTYEQYF	TGTGCCTGGGAAGACACCTACGAGCAGTACTTC
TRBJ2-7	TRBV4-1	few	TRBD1	CASDPGQGAYEQYF	TGCGCCAGCGACCCGGGACAGGGGGCCTACGAGCAGTACTTC
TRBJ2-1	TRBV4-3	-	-	CASSQSLDNEQFF	TGCGCCAGCAGCCAGAGTCTAGACAATGAGCAGTTCTTC
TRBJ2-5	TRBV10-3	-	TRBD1	CAISDGTGVGQETQYF	TGTGCCATCAGTGACGGGACAGGGGTTGGGCAAGAGACCCAGTACTTC
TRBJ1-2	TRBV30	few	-	CAWSVTRDGYTF	TGTGCCTGGAGTGTAACCAGGGACGGCTACACCTTC
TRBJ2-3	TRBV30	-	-	CAWSLSDTQYF	TGTGCCTGGAGTCTCAGTGATACGCAGTATTTT